This T cell receptor (beta chain) comes out of a study of T cell changes during pregnancy in multiple sclerosis. V was shortened by 10 bases and J by 1 base, with 19 bases between the two germline ends. This CDR3 spans 15 amino acids. Germline loops: CDR1 MNHNY, CDR2 SVGAGI (reference sequence). Clones were sequenced by immunoSEQ multiplex PCR, and TCRdb holds only the in-frame ones, with some missing. The data contain approximately 70,000 clones, around nine tenths of them singletons. The sequence derives from a female donor with multiple sclerosis, enrolled in a pregnancy study. V usage is TRBV6-6 and J usage is TRBJ1-1, with D perhaps TRBD1 (6 bases). Sequencing used peripheral blood, obtained in the second trimester of pregnancy. The CDR3 protein is CATGRAWGQNTEAFF. CDR3 nucleotides: TGTGCCACCGGGCGAGCTTGGGGACAGAACACTGAAGCTTTCTTT.